Included here is one T cell receptor beta chain sequence, with context. Its antigen is still unknown. This entry belongs to a study of T cell responses to AZD1222 COVID-19 vaccine. Study-level findings and limits: Clonal diversity may have been underestimated, and the donors were mostly white British, with more females than males. Seropositivity was recorded at baseline in only a handful of AZD1222 recipients.

The repertoire was sequenced with immunoSEQ multiplex PCR; TCRdb's copy has only in-frame clones and lacks some. The sample carries about 170,000 clones, roughly 89% recorded once. This clonotype originated in an adult in good health. Sequences were derived from peripheral blood, sampled on day 0 of AZD1222 vaccination.

CDR3 bases: TGCGCCAGCACTCAAACTAGCGGGAGGGCCAGAGAGACCCAGTACTTC. Its protein is CASTQTSGRARETQYF. The chain employs TRBV10-2 and TRBJ2-5; 13 bases fit TRBD2. Trimming removed 7 bases from V and 4 bases from J; junction bases left unmatched: 9. The CDR3 is 16 amino acids. CDR1 WSHSY and CDR2 SAAADI come from the germline V gene.